The 24 T cell receptor beta chains given below trace back to one sample, sequenced in a study of T cell responses to AZD1222 COVID-19 vaccine. Data came from immunoSEQ multiplex PCR; TCRdb stores just in-frame clones and leaves some out. In the table there are around 150,000 clones, 94% of which are singletons. Sequences were derived from peripheral blood, sampled 28 days after the second AZD1222 dose. The receptors were gathered from an adult who received the AZD1222 COVID-19 vaccine.

The CDR3 DNA reads as TGCGCCAGCAGCCAAGTTTCGTCGGCGAGCTCCTACAATGAGCAGTTCTTC. This codes for CASSQVSSASSYNEQFF. The genes are TRBV4-1 and TRBJ2-1, with D uncertain. V lost 1 base to trimming and J lost 0 bases, with 13 bases between them. This CDR3 is built from 17 residues. The germline V gene encodes CDR1 MGHRA and CDR2 YSYEKL.

The rearrangement links TRBV28 to TRBJ1-5, with unresolved D. V gave up 1 base and J gave up 0 bases, with 10 bases separating them. This CDR3 comprises 16 residues. Germline V gene lookup returns CDR1 MDHEN and CDR2 SYDVKM. The CDR3 sequence: CASSLYRKASNQPQHF. CDR3 DNA sequence: TGTGCCAGCAGTTTATATAGGAAAGCTAGCAATCAGCCCCAGCATTTT.

The chain joins TRBV28 to TRBJ2-3, with TRBD1 matching 7 bases. Trimming at V came to 4 bases and at J to 2 bases, leaving 3 bases not matched to a gene. Germline V gives CDR1 MDHEN, CDR2 SYDVKM. This CDR3 has 14 residues. CDR3 bases: TGTGCCAGCAGTTCTACAGGGGCCACAGATACGCAGTATTTT. Translating gives CASSSTGATDTQYF.

The chain has TRBV12-1 and TRBJ2-7. TRBV12-1 is described as a pseudogene. This CDR3 region has 18 residues. CDR3 amino acids: CASSLFRPRTSSSYEQYF. The DNA of the CDR3 is TGTGCCAGCAGCCTATTTCGACCTCGAACCTCATCCTCCTACGAGCAGTACTTC.

This clone was detected once. Written as DNA, the CDR3 is TGTGCCAGCAGCTTCTCCGGGACGGCGTGGGAGACCCAGTACTTC. Encoded protein: CASSFSGTAWETQYF. This chain connects TRBV11-2 to TRBJ2-5; possibly TRBD1 or TRBD2 for D (5 bases each). Germline lookup yields CDR1 SGHAT and CDR2 FQNNGV. The CDR3 consists of 15 residues. V was clipped by 3 bases and J by 5 bases, with 16 bases between them.

CDR3 coding DNA: TGTGCCAGCAGGACAGGTTTGGACTATGGCTACACCTTC. The encoded protein is CASRTGLDYGYTF. The V call is TRBV2, the J call TRBJ1-2, with D possibly being TRBD1 (6 bases). V gave up 6 bases and J gave up 3 bases, with 11 bases separating them. Germline V gene data show CDR1 as SNHLY and CDR2 as FYNNEI. CDR3 length: 13 amino acids.

The chain couples TRBV7-3 to TRBJ1-1; D might be TRBD1 (6 bases). Germline CDR1 is SGHTA and CDR2 is FQGTGA. The CDR3 totals 15 residues. V gave up 6 bases and J gave up 3 bases, with 17 bases separating them. The chain's CDR3 is CASRIYRVEDTEAFF. As DNA, the CDR3 is TGTGCCAGCAGAATTTACAGGGTAGAAGACACTGAAGCTTTCTTT.

The chain is built from TRBV7-8 and TRBJ1-5, with 8 bases that match TRBD1. From germline, CDR1 is SGHVS and CDR2 FQNEAQ. The V and J ends lost 5 bases and 3 bases, in that order; junction bases with no gene match: 21. CDR3 size: 20 residues. CDR3 sequence reads: CASSQTSRTGPLIFNQPQHF. DNA of the CDR3: TGTGCCAGCAGCCAAACCTCGAGGACAGGGCCTTTGATTTTCAATCAGCCCCAGCATTTT.

J is TRBJ2-4 and V is TRBV30; 13 positions match TRBD2. The CDR3 length is 18 residues. Trimming at V came to 0 bases and at J to 5 bases, leaving 10 bases not matched to a gene. The V gene's germline CDR1 is GTSNPN and CDR2 SVGIG (reference sequence). The CDR3 DNA is TGTGCCTGGAGTGTACGGGGGACTAGCGGGAAGGGGGAAAACATTCAGTACTTC. Its protein product is CAWSVRGTSGKGENIQYF.

The chain combines TRBV6-2 or TRBV6-3 with TRBJ1-1; no clear D gene. The V gene lost 5 bases and the J gene lost 11 bases, with 24 bases spanning the gap. This CDR3 region has 15 residues. Germline CDR1 MNHEY, CDR2 SVGEGT. This CDR3 is CASSPAPSGDAWAFF. The CDR3 DNA sequence: TGTGCCAGCAGTCCCGCCCCTTCCGGGGATGCTTGGGCTTTCTTT.

The genes are TRBV15 and TRBJ2-7, with D unclear. CDR1 LNHNV and CDR2 YYDKDF come from the germline V gene (reference sequence). CDR3 length equals 14 residues. Trimming took off 0 bases at V and 3 bases at J, with 9 bases between the two ends. CDR3 sequence: CATSRDSYDYEQYF. The CDR3 bases are TGTGCCACCAGCAGAGATTCCTATGACTACGAGCAGTACTTC. Based on the CDR3 plus reference TRBV15 and TRBJ2-7, the full variable domain is DAMVIQNPRYQVTQFGKPVTLSCSQTLNHNVMYWYQQKSSQAPKLLFHYYDKDFNNEADTPDNFQSRRPNTSFCFLDIRSPGLGDTAMYLCATSRDSYDYEQYFGPGTRLTVT.

The chain has TRBV5-5 and TRBJ2-1; 14 bases are shared with TRBD2. The CDR3 covers 18 residues. J was trimmed by 8 bases and V by 1 base; bases with no gene match: 11. CDR1 is SGHKS, CDR2 YYEKEE, per germline (reference sequence). CDR3 loop: CASSLSPGTSGSRYEQFF. CDR3 coding DNA: TGTGCCAGCAGCTTGTCCCCCGGGACTAGCGGGAGTAGGTATGAGCAGTTCTTC.

V and J are TRBV11-3 and TRBJ2-3; 7 bases agree with TRBD1. CDR1 is SGHNT and CDR2 is YENEEA in the germline V gene. Trimming took 1 base from V and 1 from J; bases not matched to a gene: 2. This CDR3 region has 15 residues. The DNA of the CDR3 is TGTGCCAGCAGCTTAGGGACAGGACGCACAGATACGCAGTATTTT. This codes for CASSLGTGRTDTQYF.

J is TRBJ2-2 and V is TRBV6-4; 14 bases fit TRBD2. The CDR3 consists of 17 residues. The V segment lost 3 bases and the J segment 5 bases; nucleotides outside the gene matches: 5. The V gene's germline CDR1 is MRHNA and CDR2 SNTAGT. The DNA of the CDR3 is TGTGCCAGCAGTGAAGGGACTAGCGGGAGTGGTACCGGGGAGCTGTTTTTT. Translated: CASSEGTSGSGTGELFF.

The chain carries TRBV19 and TRBJ2-7; tentative D call: TRBD2 (5 bases). This CDR3 region has 15 residues. CDR1 and CDR2 from the germline V gene are LNHDA and SQIVND (reference sequence). The V end was cut by 6 bases, the J end by 3 bases, with 18 bases between. The CDR3 sequence: CASRTGDMGVYEQYF. Written as DNA, the CDR3 is TGTGCCAGTAGAACCGGAGACATGGGAGTCTACGAGCAGTACTTC.

The table lists this clone with a few counts. The chain joins TRBV7-9 to TRBJ1-1; 8 bases line up with TRBD1. CDR3 size: 14 residues. The germline gives CDR1 SEHNR, CDR2 FQNEAQ (reference sequence). With V trimmed by 5 bases and J by 2 bases, 4 bases remained unmatched. CDR3 residues: CASSPDRVNTEAFF. CDR3 coding DNA: TGTGCCAGCAGCCCGGACAGGGTAAACACTGAAGCTTTCTTT. Drawing the rest from reference TRBV7-9 and TRBJ1-1, the complete variable domain is DTGVSQNPRHKITKRGQNVTFRCDPISEHNRLYWYRQTLGQGPEFLTYFQNEAQLEKSRLLSDRFSAERPKGSFSTLEIQRTEQGDSAMYLCASSPDRVNTEAFFGQGTRLTVV.

This clone was seen more than once but under ten times. The chain uses TRBV21-1 and TRBJ2-3; the tabulated D call, TRBD1, remains unverified against the DNA. TRBV21-1 is a pseudogene segment. The CDR3 contains 18 residues. For the CDR3, the DNA is TGTGCCAGCAGCAAAGAAGTTACCGGGACATCTCTTCTAGATACGCAGTATTTT. Translated, it gives CASSKEVTGTSLLDTQYF.

The chain employs TRBV5-8 and TRBJ1-2; D is possibly TRBD1 (5 bases). Trimming pared 9 bases from V and 5 bases from J, leaving 8 bases between. The CDR3 totals 10 residues. CDR1 SGHTS and CDR2 YDEGEE come from the germline V gene. The CDR3 DNA follows: TGTGCCACAGGGACTTATGGCTACACCTTC. Encoded protein: CATGTYGYTF.

A single count supports this clone. V gene TRBV7-9 combines with J gene TRBJ1-5; D unclear. Germline CDR1 and CDR2: SEHNR and FQNEAQ (reference sequence). The CDR3 contains 13 residues. Trimming stripped 6 bases from V and 1 base from J, with 7 bases between. The CDR3 sequence is CASRLRSNQPQHF. The CDR3 nucleotides are TGTGCCAGCAGACTCCGGAGCAATCAGCCCCAGCATTTT.

The chain employs TRBV30 and TRBJ2-7; 12 bases map to TRBD2. The CDR3 loop spans 16 amino acids. With 0 bases clipped from V and 2 bases from J, the junction kept 5 bases outside the gene matches. Germline V gene lookup returns CDR1 GTSNPN and CDR2 SVGIG (reference sequence). The CDR3 sequence: CAWSVRASGRAYEQYF. CDR3 DNA sequence: TGTGCCTGGAGTGTAAGGGCTAGCGGGAGGGCCTACGAGCAGTACTTC.

The V and J genes are TRBV27 and TRBJ1-3; the D gene is possibly TRBD1 (5 bases). The CDR3 runs to 15 residues. Germline CDR1 reads MNHEY; CDR2 reads SMNVEV (reference sequence). Between the trimmed V and J ends, which lost 6 bases and 4 bases, there was a span of 16 bases. The CDR3 sequence is CASSIVGGGGNTIYF. The CDR3 DNA follows: TGTGCCAGCAGCATAGTTGGGGGGGGAGGAAACACCATATATTTT.

V usage is TRBV3-1 (or the pseudogene TRBV3-2) and J usage is TRBJ2-1; 11 positions agree with TRBD2. CDR1 and CDR2 from the germline V gene are LGHDT and YNNKEL (reference sequence). Germline trimming cut 6 bases from V and 0 bases from J; bases unmatched to any gene: 7. The CDR3 covers 17 residues. The CDR3 coding sequence is TGTGCCAGCAGTTCGACTAGCGGGAAAAGCTCCTACAATGAGCAGTTCTTC. Protein: CASSSTSGKSSYNEQFF.

The V call is TRBV19, the J call TRBJ1-2; D is possibly TRBD1 (5 bases). Germline assignment: CDR1 LNHDA and CDR2 SQIVND (reference sequence). The CDR3 covers 14 residues. V was pared by 5 bases and J by 3 bases, with 13 bases between. The CDR3 spells CASSPLAGDYGYTF. The CDR3 region has the DNA TGTGCCAGTAGTCCACTAGCGGGGGACTATGGCTACACCTTC.

This CDR3 reads CASSLERGRQQYF. The CDR3 nucleotides read TGTGCCAGCAGCTTGGAAAGGGGGCGCCAGCAGTACTTC. The V and J genes are TRBV5-5 and TRBJ2-7; 7 bases map to TRBD1. Germline V CDR1 and CDR2: SGHKS, YYEKEE (reference sequence). CDR3 length: 13 residues. V trimming: 0 bases; J trimming: 8 bases; junction bases outside the gene matches: 5. The whole variable domain, filled in from reference TRBV5-5 and TRBJ2-7, reads DAGVTQSPTHLIKTRGQQVTLRCSPISGHKSVSWYQQVLGQGPQFIFQYYEKEERGRGNFPDRFSARQFPNYSSELNVNALLLGDSALYLCASSLERGRQQYFGPGTRLTVT.